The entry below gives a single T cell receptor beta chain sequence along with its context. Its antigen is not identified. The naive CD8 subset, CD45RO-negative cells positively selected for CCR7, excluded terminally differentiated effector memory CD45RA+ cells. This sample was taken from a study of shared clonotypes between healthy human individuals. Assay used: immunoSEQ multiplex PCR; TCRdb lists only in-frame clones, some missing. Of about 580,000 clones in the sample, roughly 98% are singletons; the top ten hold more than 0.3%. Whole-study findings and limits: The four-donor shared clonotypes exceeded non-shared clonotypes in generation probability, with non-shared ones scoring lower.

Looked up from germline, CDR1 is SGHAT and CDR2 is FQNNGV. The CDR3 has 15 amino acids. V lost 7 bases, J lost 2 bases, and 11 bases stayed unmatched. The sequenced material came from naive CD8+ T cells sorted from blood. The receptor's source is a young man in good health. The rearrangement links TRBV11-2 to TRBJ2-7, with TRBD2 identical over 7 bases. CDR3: CASTVGAGRAYEQYF. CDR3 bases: TGTGCCAGCACCGTTGGAGCGGGACGTGCCTACGAGCAGTACTTC.